This record concerns one T cell receptor beta chain sequence. As yet, its antigen is unknown. CDR3 length equals 17 residues. Germline CDR1 MNHEY, CDR2 SVGAGI. V shed 7 bases and J shed 8 bases, with 29 bases lying between them. The source material, RNA transcripts, was used to amplify TCR beta CDR3 regions. HTBI primers were the set used in a first-round RT-PCR of the TCR CDR3. TCRdb called the multiplex PCR reads again in MiXCR, with one record for every CDR3 protein. In the table there are nearly 750,000 distinct CDR3 sequences, about 35% of which are singletons. The data derive from a study of T cells in Graves' hyperthyroidism and ophthalmopathy. Study-wide background: Pretreatment peripheral blood was obtained at initial diagnosis.

Study results and limitations: Expanded thyroid clonotypes (above 0.001) were mostly also found in blood.

Patients aged 18 to 65 had newly diagnosed hyperthyroidism of under 2 months' duration. Diagnoses were established using clinical symptoms, serum thyroxine and TRAb, thyroid ultrasound and orbital computed tomography. This rearrangement joins TRBV6-5 to TRBJ1-2, with D uncertain. This TCR came from a woman aged 40-49 years with Graves' hyperthyroidism. The specimen was blood. The CDR3 coding sequence is TGTGCCAGCACGGAGCGAAGTATGACCCCCCAAACCTACGGCTACACCTTC. Protein: CASTERSMTPQTYGYTF.